Following are 21 T cell receptor beta chains from one sample sequenced in a study of T cell changes during pregnancy in multiple sclerosis. Produced via immunoSEQ multiplex PCR; TCRdb's table is partial and in-frame only. The sample includes around 44,000 clones, less than 95% seen only once; the top ten take approximately 11%. Sequences were derived from CD8+ T cells from peripheral blood mononuclear cells, sampled in the first trimester of pregnancy. These receptors all come from a female donor with multiple sclerosis, enrolled in a pregnancy study.

The genes are TRBV4-2 and TRBJ2-2; D not certain. Trimming left V 0 bases short and J 2 bases short, with 13 bases between. The CDR3 has 17 amino acids. Germline assignment: CDR1 LGHNA and CDR2 YNFKEQ. CDR3 region: CASSQDFSRPNTGELFF. The CDR3, as DNA: TGTGCCAGCAGCCAAGATTTTTCCAGGCCCAACACCGGGGAGCTGTTTTTT.

J is TRBJ1-2 and V is TRBV19, with 8 nucleotides matching TRBD1. V shed 2 bases, J shed 2 bases, and the junction held 10 bases outside the gene matches. This CDR3 is 17 amino acids long. Germline CDR1 and CDR2: LNHDA and SQIVND (reference sequence). CDR3 DNA sequence: TGTGCCAGTAGTATAACCTACCGGACAGGGATAAACTATGGCTACACCTTC. This gives the protein CASSITYRTGINYGYTF.

The chain has TRBV9 and TRBJ2-1, with D possibly TRBD2 on 5 matching bases. Trimming shortened V by 0 bases and J by 5 bases, and 12 bases separated the two germline ends. Germline V gene lookup returns CDR1 SGDLS and CDR2 YYNGEE. This CDR3 is built from 15 residues. In DNA form, the CDR3 reads TGTGCCAGCAGCGTAGTAGCTAGCCAAGACAATGAGCAGTTCTTC. This sequence encodes CASSVVASQDNEQFF.

The chain carries TRBV7-7 and TRBJ2-2; D remains unclear. Trimming removed 6 bases at V and 11 bases at J, with 13 bases between. CDR1 and CDR2 from the germline V gene are SSHAT and FNYEAQ (reference sequence). The CDR3 is 12 amino acids. CDR3 bases: TGTGCCAGCAGGTCCTACGGCGGCGAGCTGTTTTTT. Translation gives CASRSYGGELFF.

The chain uses TRBV5-3 and TRBJ1-2, with TRBD1 matching 9 bases. TRBV5-3 is an ORF for which the function is uncertain. V lost 5 bases and J lost 1; bases outside the gene matches: 18. This CDR3 is built from 19 residues. CDR3 DNA sequence: TGTGCCAGAAGTTTCAGAACAGGGGGCCCTCCGTCCTGTAACTATGGCTACACCTTC. Encoded protein: CARSFRTGGPPSCNYGYTF.

The genes are TRBV7-9 and TRBJ1-2, with TRBD1 matching 10 bases. The CDR3 is 14 residues long. Trimming took 5 bases from V and 4 from J; bases not matched to a gene: 4. The germline V gene encodes CDR1 SEHNR and CDR2 FQNEAQ (reference sequence). CDR3 nucleotide sequence: TGTGCCAGCAGCGCCCGACAGGGGGCCTATGGCTACACCTTC. Encoded protein: CASSARQGAYGYTF. Variable domain in full (rest from reference TRBV7-9 and TRBJ1-2): DTGVSQNPRHKITKRGQNVTFRCDPISEHNRLYWYRQTLGQGPEFLTYFQNEAQLEKSRLLSDRFSAERPKGSFSTLEIQRTEQGDSAMYLCASSARQGAYGYTFGSGTRLTVV.

V gene TRBV27 combines with J gene TRBJ2-5; 13 positions agree with TRBD2. Germline assignment: CDR1 MNHEY and CDR2 SMNVEV (reference sequence). This CDR3 has 15 amino acids. Losses at the gene ends were 5 bases for V and 5 bases for J; bases not matched to a gene: 5. DNA for the CDR3: TGTGCCAGCAGTGGACTAGCGGGAGTGGAGGAGACCCAGTACTTC. Protein sequence: CASSGLAGVEETQYF.

The chain employs TRBV7-9 and TRBJ2-7; 8 positions match TRBD1. Trimming at V came to 0 bases and at J to 4 bases, leaving 8 bases not matched to a gene. This CDR3 is built from 16 residues. Germline assignment: CDR1 SEHNR and CDR2 FQNEAQ (reference sequence). This CDR3 is CASSLALGDRGYEQYF. The CDR3 DNA reads TGTGCCAGCAGCTTAGCGTTAGGAGACAGGGGATACGAGCAGTACTTC.

In DNA form, the CDR3 reads TGTGCCAGCAGCTTGGGCAGTACCTACGAGCAGTACTTC. Protein: CASSLGSTYEQYF. V usage is TRBV5-4 and J usage is TRBJ2-7; D ambiguous. In germline, CDR1 is SGHNT, CDR2 YYREEE (reference sequence). The V gene lost 0 bases and the J gene lost 2 bases, with 6 bases spanning the gap. The CDR3 covers 13 residues. Variable domain in full (rest from reference TRBV5-4 and TRBJ2-7): ETGVTQSPTHLIKTRGQQVTLRCSSQSGHNTVSWYQQALGQGPQFIFQYYREEENGRGNFPPRFSGLQFPNYSSELNVNALELDDSALYLCASSLGSTYEQYFGPGTRLTVT.

This chain uses TRBV6-5 with TRBJ2-1, with a weak D call TRBD2 (6 bases). Per germline, CDR1 MNHEY and CDR2 SVGAGI. CDR3 size: 15 residues. Trimming left V 5 bases short and J 1 base short, with 12 bases between. The CDR3 spells CASSLSGTSYNEQFF. Written as DNA, the CDR3 is TGTGCCAGCAGTCTTAGCGGTACGTCCTACAATGAGCAGTTCTTC.

This clone is a singleton in its sample. The chain employs TRBV29-1 and TRBJ2-5, with D perhaps matching TRBD1 (6 bases). Germline-derived CDR1 and CDR2 are SQVTM and ANQGSEA. The CDR3 sequence is 14 residues long. V lost 5 bases and J lost 3, with 16 bases in between. The CDR3 is CSVFGLGAKETQYF. In nucleotides, the CDR3 is TGCAGCGTTTTTGGATTGGGGGCAAAAGAGACCCAGTACTTC.

This sequence joins TRBV7-8 and TRBJ2-7; 8 nucleotides agree with TRBD2. Germline V gene lookup returns CDR1 SGHVS and CDR2 FQNEAQ. Trimming took 5 bases from V and 1 from J; bases not matched to a gene: 7. The CDR3 has 15 residues. The CDR3 spells CASSLTGTRSYEQYF. The CDR3 DNA is TGTGCCAGCAGCCTCACCGGGACTAGATCCTACGAGCAGTACTTC. The whole variable domain, filled in from reference TRBV7-8 and TRBJ2-7, reads GAGVSQSPRYKVAKRGQDVALRCDPISGHVSLFWYQQALGQGPEFLTYFQNEAQLDKSGLPSDRFFAERPEGSVSTLKIQRTQQEDSAVYLCASSLTGTRSYEQYFGPGTRLTVT.

CDR3 loop: CASSVAGTYGYTF. In DNA form, the CDR3 reads TGTGCCAGCAGCGTAGCGGGAACGTATGGCTACACCTTC. The rearrangement uses TRBV9 and TRBJ1-2; D unresolved. The CDR3 sequence is 13 residues long. The germline gives CDR1 SGDLS, CDR2 YYNGEE. Trimming pared 0 bases from V and 5 bases from J, leaving 8 bases between.

J is TRBJ2-1 and V is TRBV7-3; no firm D call. V gave up 1 base and J gave up 0 bases, with 10 bases separating them. Germline V gives CDR1 SGHTA, CDR2 FQGTGA. This CDR3 is built from 16 residues. DNA for the CDR3: TGTGCCAGCAGCTTAAAGCGTGTGAGCTCCTACAATGAGCAGTTCTTC. Translation gives CASSLKRVSSYNEQFF. Full variable domain (rest looked up from reference TRBV7-3 and TRBJ2-1): GAGVSQTPSNKVTEKGKYVELRCDPISGHTALYWYRQSLGQGPEFLIYFQGTGAADDSGLPNDRFFAVRPEGSVSTLKIQRTERGDSAVYLCASSLKRVSSYNEQFFGPGTRLTVL.

The chain couples TRBV6-1 to TRBJ2-7; 11 bases align to TRBD2. The trim removed 2 bases at V and 5 bases at J, leaving 8 bases unmatched. This CDR3 region has 16 residues. Germline values: CDR1 MNHNS, CDR2 SASEGT. CDR3: CASSETSGSGSHEQYF. In DNA, the CDR3 is TGTGCCAGCAGTGAAACTAGCGGGAGTGGTTCCCACGAGCAGTACTTC.

The chain has TRBV11-2 and TRBJ1-1; 7 bases fit TRBD1. The CDR3 consists of 17 residues. CDR1 is SGHAT and CDR2 is FQNNGV in the germline V gene. Trimming took 1 base from V and 0 from J; bases not matched to a gene: 8. The CDR3, as DNA: TGTGCCAGCAGCTTAGGACAGGGCGGTTACCTGAACACTGAAGCTTTCTTT. It codes for CASSLGQGGYLNTEAFF.

The V call is TRBV19, the J call TRBJ1-5; D is possibly TRBD1 (6 bases). V was shortened by 3 bases and J by 0 bases, with 9 bases between the two germline ends. Germline V gives CDR1 LNHDA, CDR2 SQIVND (reference sequence). The CDR3 is made up of 15 amino acids. CDR3 loop: CASSMPGDSNQPQHF. The CDR3, as DNA: TGTGCCAGTAGTATGCCAGGGGATAGCAATCAGCCCCAGCATTTT.

The CDR3 DNA follows: TGCGCCAGCAGCCAAAATGGAGGAGGGCCCCCGACAGATACGCAGTATTTT. Its translation: CASSQNGGGPPTDTQYF. The J gene is TRBJ2-3, the V gene TRBV4-1; a possible D gene is TRBD2 (6 bases). V shed 2 bases and J shed 3 bases, with 18 bases lying between them. In germline, CDR1 is MGHRA, CDR2 YSYEKL. The CDR3 spans 17 residues.

The chain couples TRBV29-1 to TRBJ2-5; TRBD2 matches at 8 bases. Germline V gene lookup returns CDR1 SQVTM and CDR2 ANQGSEA. The junction had 16 bases not matched to a gene; V was cut back by 6 bases and J by 1 base. The CDR3 length is 17 residues. The CDR3 DNA follows: TGCAGCGTCCACCTGTTGGGAGGCCTAGCGGGCCAAGAGACCCAGTACTTC. Protein product: CSVHLLGGLAGQETQYF.

The chain combines TRBV5-1 with TRBJ2-7, with 13 bases fitting TRBD2. The CDR3 is 17 amino acids. Per the germline V gene, CDR1 is SGHRS and CDR2 is YFSETQ. The junction had 16 bases not matched to a gene; V was cut back by 4 bases and J by 9 bases. For the CDR3, the DNA is TGCGCCAGCAGCCTGCATGGACTAGCGGGAGTGGCCCCCGGGCAGTACTTC. This gives the protein CASSLHGLAGVAPGQYF.

This chain uses TRBV30 with TRBJ1-5; possible D gene TRBD1, 5 bases. Germline CDR1 reads GTSNPN; CDR2 reads SVGIG (reference sequence). This CDR3 region has 15 residues. V lost 5 bases and J 0 bases, leaving 14 bases between the germline ends. This CDR3 reads CAWGGVPYSNQPQHF. In nucleotides, the CDR3 is TGTGCCTGGGGGGGGGTTCCATATAGCAATCAGCCCCAGCATTTT.